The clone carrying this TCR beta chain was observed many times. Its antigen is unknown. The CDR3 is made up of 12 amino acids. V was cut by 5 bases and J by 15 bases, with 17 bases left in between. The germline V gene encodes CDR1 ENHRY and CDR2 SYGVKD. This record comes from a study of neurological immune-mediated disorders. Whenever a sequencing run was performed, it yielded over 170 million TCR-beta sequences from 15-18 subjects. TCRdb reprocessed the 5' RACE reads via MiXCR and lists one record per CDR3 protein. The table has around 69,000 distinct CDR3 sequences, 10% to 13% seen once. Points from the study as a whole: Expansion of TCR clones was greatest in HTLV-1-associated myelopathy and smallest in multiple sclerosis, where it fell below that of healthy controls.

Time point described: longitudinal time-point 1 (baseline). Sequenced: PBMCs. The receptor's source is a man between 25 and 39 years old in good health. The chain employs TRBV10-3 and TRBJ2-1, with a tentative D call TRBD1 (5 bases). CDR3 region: CAISTIQGIAFF. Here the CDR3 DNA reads TGTGCCATCAGTACCATCCAGGGAATTGCGTTCTTC.